These 6 T cell receptor beta chains originate from one sample sequenced in a study of cytomegalovirus exposure and HLA in healthy donors (dated by TCRdb to the late 2010s). Library preparation used the immunoSEQ multiplex PCR assay. For the multiplex PCR, a mixture combining 60 forward primers for TCR Vbeta segments and 13 reverse primers for TCR Jbeta segments was used. Held by TCRdb, this immuneACCESS table contains in-frame sequences only and omits some clones. Under half of the omission traces to an unresolved V gene where checked; the cause of the rest is unknown. The sample table contains 100,000 to 150,000 clones; only one count was recorded for approximately 67% of them. The top ten clonotypes cover approximately 1.5% of the sample. Sample: PBMCs. The receptors stem from a man younger than 35 in good health and CMV-seronegative.

As to this clone: The junction departs from germline at one end; a sequencing error may be responsible. This chain links TRBV28 with TRBJ1-5; weak D call: TRBD1 (6 bases). CDR3 length: 15 residues. The V gene's germline CDR1 is MDHEN and CDR2 SYDVKM. In nucleotides, the CDR3 is TGTCCCAGCAGTTTCGGACAGTATAGCAATCAGCCCCAGCATTTT. It yields the protein CPSSFGQYSNQPQHF.

V usage is TRBV30 and J usage is TRBJ2-5; no clear D. Germline CDR1 reads GTSNPN; CDR2 reads SVGIG (reference sequence). The CDR3 is 11 residues long. Between the trimmed V and J ends, which lost 2 bases and 3 bases, there was a span of 4 bases. CDR3 sequence: CAWSNKETQYF. The CDR3 region has the DNA TGTGCCTGGAGTAACAAAGAGACCCAGTACTTC.

The V gene is TRBV5-1, the J gene TRBJ1-1; TRBD1 might be the D (6 bases). Germline V gene data show CDR1 as SGHRS and CDR2 as YFSETQ. This CDR3 region has 15 residues. V lost 4 bases, J lost 6 bases, and 19 bases lay in between. CDR3 sequence reads: CASSVGAGASAEAFF. DNA of the CDR3: TGCGCCAGCAGCGTAGGGGCGGGGGCTAGCGCTGAAGCTTTCTTT.

The DNA of the CDR3 is TGTGCCAGCAGTTACTTAGGACAGGGAGGACATACGCAGTATTTT. Amino acids: CASSYLGQGGHTQYF. The J gene is TRBJ2-3, the V gene TRBV6-5, with TRBD1 matching 8 bases. With V trimmed by 1 base and J by 7 bases, 7 bases remained unmatched. CDR3 length: 15 residues. CDR1 MNHEY and CDR2 SVGAGI come from the germline V gene.

The gene calls are TRBV2 and TRBJ1-1; D not resolved. V was pared by 7 bases and J by 0 bases, with 12 bases between. This CDR3 has 14 amino acids. Germline CDR1 SNHLY, CDR2 FYNNEI. The CDR3 coding sequence is TGTGCCAGCAAGCCCTTTAGTATGAACACTGAAGCTTTCTTT. Protein sequence: CASKPFSMNTEAFF. The full variable domain, with the rest looked up from reference TRBV2 and TRBJ1-1, is EPEVTQTPSHQVTQMGQEVILRCVPISNHLYFYWYRQILGQKVEFLVSFYNNEISEKSEIFDDQFSVERPDGSNFTLKIRSTKLEDSAMYFCASKPFSMNTEAFFGQGTRLTVV.

This clone was seen only a few times. V and J are TRBV5-1 and TRBJ1-1, with 8 bases fitting TRBD1. CDR3 length: 16 residues. CDR1 and CDR2 from the germline V gene are SGHRS and YFSETQ. With V trimmed by 0 bases and J by 0 bases, 4 bases remained unmatched. The CDR3 DNA reads as TGCGCCAGCAGCTTGGGGGACAGGCTGTTGAACACTGAAGCTTTCTTT. Residues: CASSLGDRLLNTEAFF. The variable domain in full, with the rest retrieved from reference TRBV5-1 and TRBJ1-1, is KAGVTQTPRYLIKTRGQQVTLSCSPISGHRSVSWYQQTPGQGLQFLFEYFSETQRNKGNFPGRFSGRQFSNSRSEMNVSTLELGDSALYLCASSLGDRLLNTEAFFGQGTRLTVV.